The rows below give T cell receptor beta chains drawn from one sample of a study of graft-versus-host responses after intestinal transplantation. Which antigens these TCRs recognize remains unknown. Only in-frame clones appear in the TCRdb table, and some are missing; sequencing was by immunoSEQ multiplex PCR. The sample holds 99,000 or so clones, about 88% seen once. The sequencing used unstimulated CD4+ T cells sorted from spleen or lymph node cells, collected before intestinal transplant. These receptors came from a human donor who received an intestinal transplant. CDR3s include the opening cysteine and the closing phenylalanine or tryptophan.

j_call v_call cdr3_length cdr3_aa
TRBJ2-7 TRBV7-7 15 CASSLEPGPPAQQYF
TRBJ2-5 TRBV7-3 14 CASSLRAGQETQYF
TRBJ2-6 TRBV9 13 CASSSSGANVLTF
TRBJ2-1 TRBV6-5 14 CASSYDFSYNEQFF
TRBJ1-6 TRBV27 15 CASSPQGVKDSPLHF
TRBJ1-4 TRBV4-1 17 CASSQDNFGQSVKKLFF
TRBJ2-3 TRBV12-2 17 CASRLRKLARSTDTQYF
TRBJ2-3 TRBV19 13 CASSMGLTDTQYF
TRBJ2-3 TRBV2 14 CASRALRGTDTQYF
TRBJ2-1 TRBV27 12 CASSPGRNEQFF
TRBJ2-7 TRBV19 17 CASSIALAGGSSYEQYF
TRBJ1-1 TRBV6-5 14 CASSQLQGVTEAFF
TRBJ1-2 TRBV29-1 13 CSVGANQEQGYTF
TRBJ2-4 TRBV19 12 CASSVVGNIQYF
TRBJ1-1 TRBV15 12 CATSRKETAAFF
TRBJ2-7 TRBV28 15 CASSFPGDNSYEQYF
TRBJ1-3 TRBV5-1 16 CASRSDLGFSGNTIYF
TRBJ2-5 TRBV5-1 15 CASSLVVSGDRPGDF
TRBJ1-1 TRBV5-1 15 CASSPTGSANTEAFF
TRBJ2-3 TRBV28 16 CASSSPGSGGRDTQYF
TRBJ2-1 TRBV5-6 11 CASSFLYEQFF
TRBJ2-2 TRBV10-2 17 CASSGLAGGGNTGELFF
TRBJ2-3 TRBV4-1 21 CASSHRILGLAGGPSTDTQYF
TRBJ2-5 TRBV28 17 CASSLWYRDRVEETQYF